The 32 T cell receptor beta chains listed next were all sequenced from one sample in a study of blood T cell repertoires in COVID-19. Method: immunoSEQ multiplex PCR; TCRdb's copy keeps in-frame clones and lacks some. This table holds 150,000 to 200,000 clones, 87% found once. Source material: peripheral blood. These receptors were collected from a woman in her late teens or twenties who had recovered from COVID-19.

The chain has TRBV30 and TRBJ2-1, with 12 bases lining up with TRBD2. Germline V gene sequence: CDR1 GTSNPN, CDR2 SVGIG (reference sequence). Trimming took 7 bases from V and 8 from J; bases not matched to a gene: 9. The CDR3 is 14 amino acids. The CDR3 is CASSTSGSSDEQFF. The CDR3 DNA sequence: TGTGCCTCATCGACTAGCGGGAGCAGTGATGAGCAGTTCTTC.

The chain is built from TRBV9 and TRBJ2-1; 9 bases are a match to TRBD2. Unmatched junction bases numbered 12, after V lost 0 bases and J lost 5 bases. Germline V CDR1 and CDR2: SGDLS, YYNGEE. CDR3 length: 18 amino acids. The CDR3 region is CASSVEGVASGRHNEQFF. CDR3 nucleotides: TGTGCCAGCAGCGTAGAGGGTGTGGCCAGCGGGAGGCACAATGAGCAGTTCTTC.

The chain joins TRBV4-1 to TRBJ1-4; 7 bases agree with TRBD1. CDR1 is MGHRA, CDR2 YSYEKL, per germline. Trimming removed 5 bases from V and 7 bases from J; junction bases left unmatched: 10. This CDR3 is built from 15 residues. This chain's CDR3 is CASSTPGQSGEKLFF. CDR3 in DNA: TGCGCCAGCAGCACCCCGGGACAGTCGGGTGAAAAACTGTTTTTT.

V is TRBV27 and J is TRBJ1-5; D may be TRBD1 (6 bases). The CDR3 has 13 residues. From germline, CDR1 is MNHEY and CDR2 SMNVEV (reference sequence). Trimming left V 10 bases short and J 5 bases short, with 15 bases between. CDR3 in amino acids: CATRYDRYQPQHF. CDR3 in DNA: TGTGCCACCCGTTACGACAGGTATCAGCCCCAGCATTTT.

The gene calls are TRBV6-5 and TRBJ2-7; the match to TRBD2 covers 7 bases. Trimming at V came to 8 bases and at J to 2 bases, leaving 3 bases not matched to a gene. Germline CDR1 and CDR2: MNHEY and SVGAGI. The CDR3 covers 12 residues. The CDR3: CASGGVAYEQYF. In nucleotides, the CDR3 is TGTGCCAGCGGGGGGGTAGCCTACGAGCAGTACTTC.

The CDR3 DNA follows: TGCAGTGCTCCGGAGCGATATGGCTACACCTTC. Amino acids: CSAPERYGYTF. The chain combines TRBV20-1 with TRBJ1-2, with D unresolved. This CDR3 is 11 amino acids long. Germline lookup yields CDR1 DFQATT and CDR2 SNEGSKA (reference sequence). Trimming took 5 bases from V and 5 from J, leaving 9 bases between them.

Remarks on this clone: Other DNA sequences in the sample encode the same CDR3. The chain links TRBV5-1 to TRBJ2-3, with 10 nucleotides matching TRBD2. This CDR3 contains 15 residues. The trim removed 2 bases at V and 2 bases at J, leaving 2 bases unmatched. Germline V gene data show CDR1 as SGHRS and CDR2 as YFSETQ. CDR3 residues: CASSLGLADTDTQYF. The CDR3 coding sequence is TGCGCCAGCAGCTTAGGACTAGCGGACACAGATACGCAGTATTTT. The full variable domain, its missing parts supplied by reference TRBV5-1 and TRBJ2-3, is KAGVTQTPRYLIKTRGQQVTLSCSPISGHRSVSWYQQTPGQGLQFLFEYFSETQRNKGNFPGRFSGRQFSNSRSEMNVSTLELGDSALYLCASSLGLADTDTQYFGPGTRLTVL.

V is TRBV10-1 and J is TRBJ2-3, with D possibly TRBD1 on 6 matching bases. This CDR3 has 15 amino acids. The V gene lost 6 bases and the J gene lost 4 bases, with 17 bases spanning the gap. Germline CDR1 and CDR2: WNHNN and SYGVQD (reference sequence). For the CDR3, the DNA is TGCGCCAGCAGGGACAGAATGGTCCATCCAGATACGCAGTATTTT. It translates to CASRDRMVHPDTQYF.

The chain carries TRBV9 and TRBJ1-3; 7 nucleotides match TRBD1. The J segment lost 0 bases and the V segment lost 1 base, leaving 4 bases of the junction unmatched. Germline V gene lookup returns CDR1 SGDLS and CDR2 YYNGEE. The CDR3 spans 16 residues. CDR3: CASSVRTGYSGNTIYF. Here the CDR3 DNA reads TGTGCCAGCAGCGTAAGGACAGGCTACTCTGGAAACACCATATATTTT.

CDR3 DNA sequence: TGCAGCGAACTGGGCCAACATGGGACCCAGTACTTC. Amino acid sequence: CSELGQHGTQYF. V and J are TRBV29-1 and TRBJ2-5, with no clear D. CDR1 and CDR2 from the germline V gene are SQVTM and ANQGSEA. The CDR3 extends over 12 amino acids. V dropped 7 bases and J dropped 7 bases, with 16 bases sitting between them.

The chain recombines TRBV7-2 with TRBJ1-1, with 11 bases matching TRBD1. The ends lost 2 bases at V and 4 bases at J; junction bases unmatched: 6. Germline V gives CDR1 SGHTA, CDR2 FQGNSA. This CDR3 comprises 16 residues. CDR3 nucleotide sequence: TGTGCCAGCAGCTTATTAGGACAGGGGGCTGCCACTGAAGCTTTCTTT. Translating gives CASSLLGQGAATEAFF.

CDR3 in DNA: TGTGCCAGCTCACCACGTCCAGGGTATGGCTACACCTTC. Translating it yields CASSPRPGYGYTF. The gene calls are TRBV18 and TRBJ1-2; D perhaps matches TRBD1 (5 bases). The V end was cut by 1 base, the J end by 5 bases, with 8 bases between. CDR3 size: 13 residues. The V gene's germline CDR1 is KGHSH and CDR2 LQKENI.

The CDR3 here is CASRQQPGQGAETQYF. The CDR3 region has the DNA TGCGCCAGCAGGCAACAACCGGGACAGGGGGCGGAGACCCAGTACTTC. The chain is built from TRBV5-1 and TRBJ2-5; 12 bases line up with TRBD1. Germline assignment: CDR1 SGHRS and CDR2 YFSETQ. The CDR3 runs to 16 residues. J gave up 5 bases and V 5 bases, and 10 bases lay outside the gene matches.

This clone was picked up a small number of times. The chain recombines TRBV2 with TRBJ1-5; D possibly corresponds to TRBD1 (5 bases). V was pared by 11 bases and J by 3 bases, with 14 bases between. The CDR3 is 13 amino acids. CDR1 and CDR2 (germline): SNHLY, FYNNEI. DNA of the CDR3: TGTGCCGGCGGGGTCAGGGACAATCAGCCCCAGCATTTT. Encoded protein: CAGGVRDNQPQHF.

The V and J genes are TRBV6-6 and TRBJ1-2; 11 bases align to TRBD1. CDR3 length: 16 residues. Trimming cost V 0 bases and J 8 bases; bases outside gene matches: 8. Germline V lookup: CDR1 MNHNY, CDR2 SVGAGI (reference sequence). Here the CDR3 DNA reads TGTGCCAGCAGTTACTCTGGGACAGGGGGTCGGGTCGGCTACACCTTC. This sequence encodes CASSYSGTGGRVGYTF.

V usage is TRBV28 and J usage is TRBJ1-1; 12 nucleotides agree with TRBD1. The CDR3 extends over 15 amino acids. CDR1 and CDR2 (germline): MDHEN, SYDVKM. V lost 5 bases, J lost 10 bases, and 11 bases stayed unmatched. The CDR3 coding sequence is TGTGCCAGCAGTGACCATCCGCCGGGACAGGGGGCAGCTTTCTTT. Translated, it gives CASSDHPPGQGAAFF.

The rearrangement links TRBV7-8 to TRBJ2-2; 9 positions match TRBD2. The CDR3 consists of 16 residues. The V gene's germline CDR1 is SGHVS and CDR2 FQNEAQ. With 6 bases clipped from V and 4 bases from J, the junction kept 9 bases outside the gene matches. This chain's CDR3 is CASSAGGGGATGELFF. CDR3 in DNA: TGTGCCAGCAGTGCGGGGGGCGGGGGGGCCACCGGGGAGCTGTTTTTT.

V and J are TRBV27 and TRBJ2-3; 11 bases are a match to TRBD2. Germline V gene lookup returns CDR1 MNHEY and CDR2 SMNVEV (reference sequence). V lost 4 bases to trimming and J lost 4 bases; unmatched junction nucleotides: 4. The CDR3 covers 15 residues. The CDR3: CASSYTSGGADTQYF. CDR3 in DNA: TGTGCCAGCAGTTATACTAGCGGGGGCGCAGATACGCAGTATTTT.

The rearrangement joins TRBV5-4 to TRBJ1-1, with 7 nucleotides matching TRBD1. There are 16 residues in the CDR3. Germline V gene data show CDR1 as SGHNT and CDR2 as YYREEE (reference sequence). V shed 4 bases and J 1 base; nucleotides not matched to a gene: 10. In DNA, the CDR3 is TGTGCCAGCAGCGCAACAGGGGTTCGGGCGAACACTGAAGCTTTCTTT. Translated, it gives CASSATGVRANTEAFF.

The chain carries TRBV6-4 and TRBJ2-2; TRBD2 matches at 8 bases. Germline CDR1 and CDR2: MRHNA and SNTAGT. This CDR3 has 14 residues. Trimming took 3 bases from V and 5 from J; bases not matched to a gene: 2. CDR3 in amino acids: CASSEAGGTGELFF. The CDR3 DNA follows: TGTGCCAGCAGTGAGGCGGGGGGAACCGGGGAGCTGTTTTTT.

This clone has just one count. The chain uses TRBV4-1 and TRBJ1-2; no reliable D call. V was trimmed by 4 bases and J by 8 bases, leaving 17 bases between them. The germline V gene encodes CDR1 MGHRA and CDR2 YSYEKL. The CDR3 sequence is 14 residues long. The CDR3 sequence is CASSPRGLIGGYTF. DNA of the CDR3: TGCGCCAGCAGCCCTCGAGGGTTGATCGGAGGCTACACCTTC.

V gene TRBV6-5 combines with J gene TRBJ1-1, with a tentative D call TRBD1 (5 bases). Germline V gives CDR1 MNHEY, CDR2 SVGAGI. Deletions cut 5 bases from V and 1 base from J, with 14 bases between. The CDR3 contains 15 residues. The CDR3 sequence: CASSKEGQGNTEAFF. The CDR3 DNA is TGTGCCAGCAGTAAGGAGGGTCAGGGGAACACTGAAGCTTTCTTT.

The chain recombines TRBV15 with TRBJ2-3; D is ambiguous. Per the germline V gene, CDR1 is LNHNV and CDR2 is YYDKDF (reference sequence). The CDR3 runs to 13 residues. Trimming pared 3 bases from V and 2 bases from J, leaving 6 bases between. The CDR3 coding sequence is TGTGCCACCAGCAGCGAGCTCACAGATACGCAGTATTTT. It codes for CATSSELTDTQYF.

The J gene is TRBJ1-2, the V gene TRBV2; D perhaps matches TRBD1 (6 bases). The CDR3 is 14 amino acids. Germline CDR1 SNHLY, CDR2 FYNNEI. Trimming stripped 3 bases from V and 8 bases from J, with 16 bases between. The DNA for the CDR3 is TGTGCCAGCAGTGAGGACGGCAGGGGATTCGGCTACACCTTC. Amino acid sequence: CASSEDGRGFGYTF.

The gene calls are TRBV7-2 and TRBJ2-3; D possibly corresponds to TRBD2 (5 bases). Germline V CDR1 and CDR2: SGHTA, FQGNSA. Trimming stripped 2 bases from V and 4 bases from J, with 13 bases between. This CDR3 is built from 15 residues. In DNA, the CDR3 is TGTGCCAGCAGCTTAATAGGCGGGTTGTCAGATACGCAGTATTTT. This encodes CASSLIGGLSDTQYF.

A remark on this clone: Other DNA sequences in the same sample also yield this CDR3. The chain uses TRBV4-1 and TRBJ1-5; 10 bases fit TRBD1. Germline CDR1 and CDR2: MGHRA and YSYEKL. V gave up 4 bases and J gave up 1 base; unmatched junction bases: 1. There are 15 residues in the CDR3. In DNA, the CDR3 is TGCGCCAGCAGCCGGGGACAGGGGAGCAATCAGCCCCAGCATTTT. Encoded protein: CASSRGQGSNQPQHF.

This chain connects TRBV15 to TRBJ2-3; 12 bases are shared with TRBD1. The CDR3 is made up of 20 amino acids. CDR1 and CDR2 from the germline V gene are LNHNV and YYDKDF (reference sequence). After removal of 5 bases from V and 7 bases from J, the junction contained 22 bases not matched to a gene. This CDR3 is CATSVSTGPPGTGGRNTQYF. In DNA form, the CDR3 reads TGTGCCACCAGCGTCTCCACCGGGCCCCCCGGGACAGGGGGCCGAAATACGCAGTATTTT.

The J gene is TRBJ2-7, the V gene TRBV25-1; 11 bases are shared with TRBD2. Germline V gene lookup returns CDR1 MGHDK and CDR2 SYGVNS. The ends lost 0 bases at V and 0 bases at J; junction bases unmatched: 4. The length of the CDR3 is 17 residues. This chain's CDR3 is CASSEYPTSGSSYEQYV. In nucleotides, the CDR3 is TGTGCCAGCAGTGAATACCCCACTAGCGGGAGCTCCTACGAGCAGTACGTC.

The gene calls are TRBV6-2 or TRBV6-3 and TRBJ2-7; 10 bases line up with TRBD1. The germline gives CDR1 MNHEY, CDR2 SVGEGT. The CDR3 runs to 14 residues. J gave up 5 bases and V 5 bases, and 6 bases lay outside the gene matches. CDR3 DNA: TGTGCCAGCAGTACCCGGGACAGGGGCAACGAGCAGTACTTC. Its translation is CASSTRDRGNEQYF.

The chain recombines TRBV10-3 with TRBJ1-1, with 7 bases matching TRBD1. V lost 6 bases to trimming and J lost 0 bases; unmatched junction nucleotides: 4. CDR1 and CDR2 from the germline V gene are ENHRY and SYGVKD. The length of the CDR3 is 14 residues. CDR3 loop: CAISVTGLNTEAFF. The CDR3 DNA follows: TGTGCCATCAGCGTGACAGGGTTGAACACTGAAGCTTTCTTT.

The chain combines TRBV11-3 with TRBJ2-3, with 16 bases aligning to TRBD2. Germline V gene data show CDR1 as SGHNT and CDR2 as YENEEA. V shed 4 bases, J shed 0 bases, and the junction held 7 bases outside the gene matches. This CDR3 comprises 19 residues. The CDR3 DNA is TGTGCCAGCAGCTCCGGGACTAGCGGGAGGGCCCTCAGCACAGATACGCAGTATTTT. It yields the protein CASSSGTSGRALSTDTQYF.

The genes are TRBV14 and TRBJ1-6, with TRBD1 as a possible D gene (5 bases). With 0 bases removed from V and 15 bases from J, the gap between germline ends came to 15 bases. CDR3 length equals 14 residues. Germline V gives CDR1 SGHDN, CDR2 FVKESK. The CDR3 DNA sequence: TGTGCCAGCAGCCAAGAGCGGTGGGGGGGGAACCTCCACTTT. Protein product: CASSQERWGGNLHF.